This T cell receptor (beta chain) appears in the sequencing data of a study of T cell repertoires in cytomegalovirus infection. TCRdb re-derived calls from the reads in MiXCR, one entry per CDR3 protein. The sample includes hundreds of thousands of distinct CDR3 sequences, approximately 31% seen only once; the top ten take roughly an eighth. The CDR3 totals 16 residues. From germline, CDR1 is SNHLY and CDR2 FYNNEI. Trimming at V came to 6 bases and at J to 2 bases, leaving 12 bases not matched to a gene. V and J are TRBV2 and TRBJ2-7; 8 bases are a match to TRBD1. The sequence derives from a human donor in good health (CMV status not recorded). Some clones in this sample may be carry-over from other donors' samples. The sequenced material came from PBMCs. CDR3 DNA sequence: TGTGCCAGCAGCCCCGGACAGGGCGAACCAACCTACGAGCAGTACTTC. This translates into CASSPGQGEPTYEQYF.